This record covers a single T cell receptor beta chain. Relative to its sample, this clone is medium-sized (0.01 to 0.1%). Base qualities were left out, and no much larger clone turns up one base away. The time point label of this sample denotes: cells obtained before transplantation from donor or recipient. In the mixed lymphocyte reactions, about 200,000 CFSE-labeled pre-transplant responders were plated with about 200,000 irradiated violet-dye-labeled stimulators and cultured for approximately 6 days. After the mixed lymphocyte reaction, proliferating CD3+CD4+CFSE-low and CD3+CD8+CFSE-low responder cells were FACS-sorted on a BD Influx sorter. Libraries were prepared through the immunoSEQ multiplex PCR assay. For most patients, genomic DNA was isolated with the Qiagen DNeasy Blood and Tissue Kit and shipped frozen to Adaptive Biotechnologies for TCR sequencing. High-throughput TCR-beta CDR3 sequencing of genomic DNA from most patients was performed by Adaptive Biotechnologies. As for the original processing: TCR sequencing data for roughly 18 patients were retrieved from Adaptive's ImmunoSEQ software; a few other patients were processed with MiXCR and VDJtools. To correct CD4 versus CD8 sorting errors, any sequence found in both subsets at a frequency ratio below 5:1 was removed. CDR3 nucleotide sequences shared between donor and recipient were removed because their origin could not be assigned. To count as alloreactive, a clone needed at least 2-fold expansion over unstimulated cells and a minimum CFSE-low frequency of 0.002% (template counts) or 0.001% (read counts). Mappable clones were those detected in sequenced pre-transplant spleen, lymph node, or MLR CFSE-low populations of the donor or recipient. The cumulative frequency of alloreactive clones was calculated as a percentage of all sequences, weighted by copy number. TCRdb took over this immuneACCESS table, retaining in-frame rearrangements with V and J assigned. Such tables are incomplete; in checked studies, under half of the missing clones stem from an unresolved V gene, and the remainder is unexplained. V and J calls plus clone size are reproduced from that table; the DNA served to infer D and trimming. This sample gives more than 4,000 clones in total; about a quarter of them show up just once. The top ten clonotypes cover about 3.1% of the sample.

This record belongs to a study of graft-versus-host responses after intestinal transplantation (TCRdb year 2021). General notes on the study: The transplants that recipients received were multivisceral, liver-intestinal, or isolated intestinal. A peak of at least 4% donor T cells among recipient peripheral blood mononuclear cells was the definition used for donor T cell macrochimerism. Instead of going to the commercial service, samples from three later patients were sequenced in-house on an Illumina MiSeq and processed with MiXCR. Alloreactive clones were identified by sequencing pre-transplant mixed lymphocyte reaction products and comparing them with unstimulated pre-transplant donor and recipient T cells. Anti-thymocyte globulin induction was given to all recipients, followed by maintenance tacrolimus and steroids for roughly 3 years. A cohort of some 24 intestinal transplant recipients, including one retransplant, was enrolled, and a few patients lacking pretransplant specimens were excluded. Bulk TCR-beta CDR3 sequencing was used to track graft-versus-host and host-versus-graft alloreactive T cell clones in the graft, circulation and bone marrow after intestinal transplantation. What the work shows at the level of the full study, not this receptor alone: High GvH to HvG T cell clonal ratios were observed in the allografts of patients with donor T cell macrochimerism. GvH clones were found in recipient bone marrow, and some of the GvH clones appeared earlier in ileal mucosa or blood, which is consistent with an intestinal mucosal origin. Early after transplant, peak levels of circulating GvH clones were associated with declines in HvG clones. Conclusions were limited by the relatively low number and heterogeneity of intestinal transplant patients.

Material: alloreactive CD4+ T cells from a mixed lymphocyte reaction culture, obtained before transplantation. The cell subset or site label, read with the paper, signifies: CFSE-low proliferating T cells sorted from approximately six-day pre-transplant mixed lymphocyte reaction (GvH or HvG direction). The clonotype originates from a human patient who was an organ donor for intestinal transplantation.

The nucleotide sequence is given as TGTGCCAGCAGCCAAGTGAGACAGGGCCTTTATGAAACTAATGAAAAACTGTTTTTT. Translation gives CASSQVRQGLYETNEKLFF. This receptor chain uses TRBV14 and TRBJ1-4; the central 7 bases match TRBD1. The germline V end is reduced by 1 base and the J end by 1 base; junction bases left unmatched: 12. The CDR3 numbers 19 residues from cysteine through phenylalanine. Solely the CDR3 DNA is kept, with 57 bases framed from the first base. In the germline V gene, CDR1 corresponds to SGHDN and CDR2 to FVKESK.